This T cell receptor beta chain is from a study of regulatory T cells in long-lasting Graves disease. Overall study results and limits: Persistent disease favored TRBV28, TRBJ1-2 and TRBJ2-5.

The TCR beta library used iRepertoire HTBI primers with Arm-PCR amplification of CDR3. TCRdb analysed the multiplex PCR reads with MiXCR anew, one entry per CDR3 protein. The sample yields around 420,000 distinct CDR3 sequences, approximately 15% seen once. Many counts were recorded for this clonotype. Its antigen is not known. The ends were cut back, 3 bases at V and 6 bases at J, with 18 bases in the middle. The CDR3 runs 16 residues. Germline V lookup: CDR1 MNHEY, CDR2 SVGAGI. The time point was: newly diagnosed GD, antithyroid drugs for less than 3 months. The TCR library used RNA extracted from PBMCs. The same sample was also studied in work on T cells in Graves' hyperthyroidism and ophthalmopathy. As that report states: Newly diagnosed hyperthyroidism patients aged 18 to 65 years had disease lasting under 2 months. Stable hyperthyroidism was told apart from ophthalmopathy by a model built on 13 V-J features.

The V and J genes are TRBV6-5 and TRBJ1-5, with D possibly matching TRBD1 (6 bases). Sequences were derived from peripheral blood mononuclear cells (PBMCs), sampled at new diagnosis, from a patient treated with antithyroid drugs. The clonotype was recovered from a middle-aged woman with Graves disease. CDR3 residues: CASSYTRPGAAQPQHF. In DNA, the CDR3 is TGTGCCAGCAGTTATACCCGGCCGGGGGCGGCTCAGCCCCAGCATTTT.